Presented here are 18 T cell receptor beta chains from one specimen sequenced in a study of cytomegalovirus exposure and HLA in healthy donors (dated by TCRdb to about 2017). The library was built by means of the immunoSEQ multiplex PCR assay. A mixture of 60 forward primers for TCR Vbeta segments and 13 reverse primers for TCR Jbeta segments was used in the multiplex PCR. Sourced from immuneACCESS, this table was stored by TCRdb with only in-frame sequences that have V and J called. A share of the clones is absent; for the studies checked, an unresolved V gene accounts for under half, and the remainder has no known explanation. The sample data list about 130,000 clones, and 76% of these were observed just once. In total, the top ten clones hold approximately 3.4% of the sample. The sequencing sample was made of PBMCs. The receptors shown here come from a man aged 35 to 55 in good health and CMV-seronegative.

This clone was seen only a few times. The chain recombines TRBV29-1 with TRBJ2-1; tentative D call: TRBD1 (7 bases). The CDR3 length is 13 residues. The germline V gene has CDR1 SQVTM and CDR2 ANQGSEA. V dropped 3 bases and J dropped 7 bases, with 13 bases sitting between them. CDR3 nucleotide sequence: TGCAGCGTTGAGGGGTCAGGGGGGAATGAGCAGTTCTTC. This translates into CSVEGSGGNEQFF.

CDR3 protein: CASSSGHPSSYEQYF. In DNA form, the CDR3 reads TGCGCCAGCAGCTCCGGACACCCGAGCTCCTACGAGCAGTACTTC. This chain joins TRBV5-1 and TRBJ2-7, with TRBD1 as a possible D gene (5 bases). The germline V gene has CDR1 SGHRS and CDR2 YFSETQ. CDR3 length: 15 amino acids. V shed 3 bases and J shed 0 bases, with 13 bases lying between them.

The V gene is TRBV30, the J gene TRBJ2-1; the D gene is possibly TRBD2 (6 bases). Germline loops: CDR1 GTSNPN, CDR2 SVGIG (reference sequence). The CDR3 spans 15 residues. The V end lost 0 bases, the J end lost 2 bases, and 11 bases lay between the germline ends. DNA of the CDR3: TGTGCCTGGAGTGTACCCGGGGGTGCCTACAATGAGCAGTTCTTC. Amino acid sequence: CAWSVPGGAYNEQFF.

The chain links TRBV28 to TRBJ2-5; TRBD1 matches 8 bases. The CDR3 runs 13 residues. J lost 5 bases, V lost 7 bases, and 6 bases had no gene match. From germline, CDR1 is MDHEN and CDR2 SYDVKM. In DNA, the CDR3 is TGTGCCAGCATTACAGGGGGGCAGGAGACCCAGTACTTC. Amino acids: CASITGGQETQYF.

The chain joins TRBV5-4 to TRBJ2-1, with 7 bases aligning to TRBD1. The CDR3 sequence is 14 residues long. The ends lost 3 bases at V and 7 bases at J; junction bases unmatched: 7. CDR1 and CDR2 from the germline V gene are SGHNT and YYREEE (reference sequence). CDR3 in amino acids: CASSSIDRENEQFF. The CDR3 DNA is TGTGCCAGCAGCTCCATAGACAGGGAAAATGAGCAGTTCTTC.

The chain carries TRBV6-5 and TRBJ1-1; D gene unclear. The germline CDR1 and CDR2 sequences are MNHEY and SVGAGI. Trimming left V 2 bases short and J 0 bases short, with 13 bases between. The CDR3 extends over 16 amino acids. CDR3 residues: CASSYTSQALNTEAFF. CDR3 in DNA: TGTGCCAGCAGTTACACGTCGCAGGCGTTGAACACTGAAGCTTTCTTT.

The V call is TRBV7-2, the J call TRBJ2-1; perhaps TRBD1 as D (5 bases). Germline V gives CDR1 SGHTA, CDR2 FQGNSA. The CDR3 consists of 14 residues. V shed 5 bases and J shed 2 bases, with 10 bases lying between them. CDR3 coding DNA: TGTGCCAGCAGCGGCAGGGTGGCCTACAATGAGCAGTTCTTC. This gives the protein CASSGRVAYNEQFF.

This rearrangement joins TRBV28 to TRBJ2-7; no firm D call. The CDR3 consists of 11 residues. The V gene lost 7 bases and the J gene lost 3 bases, with 7 bases spanning the gap. CDR1 is MDHEN and CDR2 is SYDVKM in the germline V gene. The CDR3 spells CASTGRYEQYF. CDR3 DNA sequence: TGTGCCAGCACGGGTCGCTACGAGCAGTACTTC.

This CDR3 is CAISATRQGSNEKLFF. CDR3 in DNA: TGTGCCATCAGCGCAACCCGACAGGGATCTAATGAAAAACTGTTTTTT. The V gene is TRBV10-3, the J gene TRBJ1-4, with 7 bases fitting TRBD1. V gave up 6 bases and J gave up 3 bases; unmatched junction bases: 10. This CDR3 has 16 residues. The germline CDR1 and CDR2 sequences are ENHRY and SYGVKD.

This chain connects TRBV2 to TRBJ2-7; 10 nucleotides line up with TRBD2. This CDR3 has 15 amino acids. Germline CDR1 reads SNHLY; CDR2 reads FYNNEI. J lost 6 bases, V lost 6 bases, and 11 bases had no gene match. As DNA, the CDR3 is TGTGCCAGCAGGTCGACCGGGACTAGCGTCCTCGAGCAGTACTTC. Translation gives CASRSTGTSVLEQYF.

This rearrangement joins TRBV7-2 to TRBJ2-3; 12 nucleotides line up with TRBD2. After removal of 3 bases from V and 4 bases from J, the junction contained 5 bases not matched to a gene. This CDR3 has 16 amino acids. Germline CDR1 SGHTA, CDR2 FQGNSA. The CDR3 DNA follows: TGTGCCAGCAGCTTTCTAGCGGGAGGGCGGGCAGATACGCAGTATTTT. Translating it yields CASSFLAGGRADTQYF.

This chain joins TRBV30 and TRBJ1-5; weak D call: TRBD1 (5 bases). This CDR3 spans 14 amino acids. Trimming left V 7 bases short and J 9 bases short, with 22 bases between. CDR1 and CDR2 from the germline V gene are GTSNPN and SVGIG (reference sequence). The DNA for the CDR3 is TGTGCCTACATGACGGGCCCCGGGGGTTCGCCCCAGCATTTT. Its translation is CAYMTGPGGSPQHF.

The chain combines TRBV7-2 with TRBJ2-3, with D perhaps matching TRBD2 (6 bases). The V and J ends lost 5 bases and 6 bases respectively, with 15 bases between them. CDR1 and CDR2 from the germline V gene are SGHTA and FQGNSA. The CDR3 runs 14 residues. The CDR3 nucleotides are TGTGCCAGCAGCCGGAATACTAGCCCCGATACGCAGTATTTT. It yields the protein CASSRNTSPDTQYF.

This chain joins TRBV4-1 and TRBJ1-1; D is unresolved. The CDR3 extends over 13 amino acids. The V gene's germline CDR1 is MGHRA and CDR2 YSYEKL. V lost 6 bases and J lost 3, with 11 bases in between. The DNA for the CDR3 is TGCGCCAGCAGGCGTAATTCCTACACTGAAGCTTTCTTT. Its translation: CASRRNSYTEAFF.

This clone was observed a few times. CDR3 coding DNA: TGTGCCAGCAGGGACAGGGGAGACGGGGAGCTGTTTTTT. It yields the protein CASRDRGDGELFF. The genes are TRBV2 and TRBJ2-2; 9 bases agree with TRBD1. The CDR3 has 13 residues. The germline CDR1 and CDR2 sequences are SNHLY and FYNNEI. V was clipped by 6 bases and J by 7 bases; unmatched bases: 3.

J is TRBJ1-2 and V is TRBV5-1; TRBD1 aligns across 9 bases. Germline CDR1 is SGHRS and CDR2 is YFSETQ. After removal of 2 bases from V and 1 base from J, the junction contained 6 bases not matched to a gene. The CDR3 has 16 residues. DNA of the CDR3: TGCGCCAGCAGCTTCGGACAGGGGTTAATTAACTATGGCTACACCTTC. Its protein is CASSFGQGLINYGYTF.

The chain links TRBV7-8 to TRBJ2-7; TRBD1 aligns across 8 bases. This CDR3 region has 15 residues. V trimming: 5 bases; J trimming: 1 base; junction bases outside the gene matches: 7. Germline V CDR1 and CDR2: SGHVS, FQNEAQ. The CDR3 loop is CASSRDRRPSYEQYF. The CDR3 nucleotides read TGTGCCAGCAGCCGGGACAGGAGACCTTCCTACGAGCAGTACTTC.

The CDR3 loop reads CASSPFGELFF. The CDR3 DNA follows: TGTGCCAGCAGCCCGTTTGGGGAGCTGTTTTTT. V usage is TRBV11-2 and J usage is TRBJ2-2; D gene unclear. Germline CDR1 reads SGHAT; CDR2 reads FQNNGV. The length of the CDR3 is 11 residues. Between the trimmed V and J ends, which lost 5 bases and 8 bases, there was a span of 6 bases.